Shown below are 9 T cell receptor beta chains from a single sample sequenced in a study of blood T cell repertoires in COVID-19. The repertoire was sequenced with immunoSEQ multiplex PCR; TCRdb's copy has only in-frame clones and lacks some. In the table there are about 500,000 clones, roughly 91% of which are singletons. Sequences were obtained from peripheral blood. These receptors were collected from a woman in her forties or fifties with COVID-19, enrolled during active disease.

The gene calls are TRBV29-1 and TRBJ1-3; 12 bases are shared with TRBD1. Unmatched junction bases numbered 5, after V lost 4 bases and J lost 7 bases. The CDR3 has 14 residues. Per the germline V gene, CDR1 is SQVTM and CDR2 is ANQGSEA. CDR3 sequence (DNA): TGCAGCGTTGGGGGACAGGGGGCGCGGAACACCATATATTTT. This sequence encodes CSVGGQGARNTIYF.

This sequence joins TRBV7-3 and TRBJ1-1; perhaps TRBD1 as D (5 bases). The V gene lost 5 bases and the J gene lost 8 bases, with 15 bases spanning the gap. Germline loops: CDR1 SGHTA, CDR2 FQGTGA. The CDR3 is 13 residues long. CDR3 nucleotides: TGTGCCAGCAGCAGGGGTAGAATGGAAGAAGCTTTCTTT. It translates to CASSRGRMEEAFF.

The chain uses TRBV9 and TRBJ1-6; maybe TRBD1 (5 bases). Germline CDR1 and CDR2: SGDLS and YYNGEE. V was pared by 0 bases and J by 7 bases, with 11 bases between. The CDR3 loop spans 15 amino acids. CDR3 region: CASSVGWAGNSPLHF. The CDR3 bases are TGTGCCAGCAGCGTAGGGTGGGCAGGGAATTCACCCCTCCACTTT. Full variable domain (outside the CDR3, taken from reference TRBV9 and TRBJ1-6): DSGVTQTPKHLITATGQRVTLRCSPRSGDLSVYWYQQSLDQGLQFLIQYYNGEERAKGNILERFSAQQFPDLHSELNLSSLELGDSALYFCASSVGWAGNSPLHFGNGTRLTVT.

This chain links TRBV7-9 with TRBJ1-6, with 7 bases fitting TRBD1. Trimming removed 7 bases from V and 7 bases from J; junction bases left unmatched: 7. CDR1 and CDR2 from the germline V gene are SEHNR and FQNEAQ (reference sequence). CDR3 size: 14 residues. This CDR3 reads CASTQGQLNSPLHF. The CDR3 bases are TGTGCCAGCACCCAGGGACAGCTAAATTCACCCCTCCACTTT. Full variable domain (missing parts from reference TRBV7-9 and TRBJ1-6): DTGVSQNPRHKITKRGQNVTFRCDPISEHNRLYWYRQTLGQGPEFLTYFQNEAQLEKSRLLSDRFSAERPKGSFSTLEIQRTEQGDSAMYLCASTQGQLNSPLHFGNGTRLTVT.

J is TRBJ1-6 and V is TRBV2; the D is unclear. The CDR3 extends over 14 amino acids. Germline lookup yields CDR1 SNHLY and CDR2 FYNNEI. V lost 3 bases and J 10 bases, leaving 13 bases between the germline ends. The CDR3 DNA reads TGTGCCAGCAGTGAGGGAGGGCGCGACTCACCCCTCCACTTT. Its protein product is CASSEGGRDSPLHF.

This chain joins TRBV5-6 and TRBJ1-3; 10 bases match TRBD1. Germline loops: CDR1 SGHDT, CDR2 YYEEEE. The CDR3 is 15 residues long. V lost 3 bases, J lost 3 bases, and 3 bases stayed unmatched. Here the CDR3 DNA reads TGTGCCAGCAGCTCCGGGACAGGGGTTGGAAACACCATATATTTT. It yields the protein CASSSGTGVGNTIYF.

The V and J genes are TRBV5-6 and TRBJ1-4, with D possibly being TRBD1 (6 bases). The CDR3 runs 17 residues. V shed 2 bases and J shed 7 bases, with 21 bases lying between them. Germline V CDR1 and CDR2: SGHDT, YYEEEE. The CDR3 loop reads CASSLDTSGALSEKLFF. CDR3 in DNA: TGTGCCAGCAGCTTAGACACATCAGGGGCGCTATCTGAAAAACTGTTTTTT.

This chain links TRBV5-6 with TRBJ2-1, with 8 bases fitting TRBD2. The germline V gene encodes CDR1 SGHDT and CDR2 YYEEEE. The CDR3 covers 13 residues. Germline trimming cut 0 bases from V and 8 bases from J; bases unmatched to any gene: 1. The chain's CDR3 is CASSLELADEQFF. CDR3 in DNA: TGTGCCAGCAGCTTGGAACTAGCGGATGAGCAGTTCTTC.

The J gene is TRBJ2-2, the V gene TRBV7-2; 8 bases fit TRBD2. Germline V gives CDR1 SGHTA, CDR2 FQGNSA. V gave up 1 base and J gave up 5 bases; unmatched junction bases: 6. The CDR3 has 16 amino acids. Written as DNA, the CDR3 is TGTGCCAGCAGCTTAGACGGGGGGGCCTATACCGGGGAGCTGTTTTTT. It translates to CASSLDGGAYTGELFF.